The 32 T cell receptor beta chains in this list originate from one sample, sequenced in a study of blood T cells in healthy people across ages. A J-beta primer mix and a sample-barcoded 5' primer were used in a second PCR of roughly 6 to 11 cycles. TCRdb itself ran the 5' RACE reads through MiXCR, one entry per CDR3 protein. This table has some 1.5 million distinct CDR3 sequences, about 30% appearing once. Sequencing was performed on blood. The receptors shown here come from a woman in her twenties or thirties in good health.

Only a few counts were recorded for this clonotype. The rearrangement links TRBV29-1 to TRBJ2-5, with 9 bases fitting TRBD2. The CDR3 is 15 residues long. V was clipped by 1 base and J by 1 base; unmatched bases: 4. Germline V gene data show CDR1 as SQVTM and CDR2 as ANQGSEA. The CDR3 region has the DNA TGCAGCGTTGAAGGGGCTAGCGGGGTCCAAGAGACCCAGTACTTC. It codes for CSVEGASGVQETQYF.

In this sample, this clonotype turned up a few times. The chain joins TRBV3-1 to TRBJ2-7; no firm D call. V was clipped by 4 bases and J by 7 bases, with 8 bases between them. This CDR3 comprises 11 residues. Germline assignment: CDR1 LGHDT and CDR2 YNNKEL (reference sequence). The CDR3 DNA reads TGTGCCAGCAGCCTCGAGTCAGAGCAGTACTTC. It is translated as CASSLESEQYF.

This clonotype turned up a few times. This rearrangement joins TRBV5-1 to TRBJ2-3; D gene ambiguous. The CDR3 contains 13 residues. The V and J ends lost 5 bases and 5 bases respectively, with 12 bases between them. CDR1 and CDR2 (germline): SGHRS, YFSETQ. The CDR3 region has the DNA TGCGCCAGCAGGTCGGTCGGTCAAGATACGCAGTATTTT. Translated, it gives CASRSVGQDTQYF.

This clonotype was detected a few times. The rearrangement uses TRBV7-9 and TRBJ1-5; D not certain. There are 14 residues in the CDR3. The V end lost 7 bases, the J end lost 9 bases, and 19 bases lay between the germline ends. Germline lookup yields CDR1 SEHNR and CDR2 FQNEAQ (reference sequence). The CDR3 sequence is CASNSTALRGPQHF. CDR3 nucleotides: TGTGCCAGCAACTCAACGGCCCTCAGAGGGCCCCAGCATTTT.

The CDR3 DNA sequence: TGTGCCAGCAGACGCAGGGGGACTAATGAAAAACTGTTTTTT. Its protein is CASRRRGTNEKLFF. The V call is TRBV6-1, the J call TRBJ1-4, with 7 bases lining up with TRBD1. Per the germline V gene, CDR1 is MNHNS and CDR2 is SASEGT. V gave up 6 bases and J gave up 2 bases; unmatched junction bases: 3. The CDR3 consists of 14 residues.

This sequence joins TRBV7-9 and TRBJ2-1, with D perhaps matching TRBD1 (5 bases). CDR1 is SEHNR and CDR2 is FQNEAQ in the germline V gene (reference sequence). The germline V and J ends were trimmed by 2 bases and 3 bases, with 14 bases remaining between them. This CDR3 has 16 residues. The CDR3 spells CASSLMAGKCYNEQFF. CDR3 nucleotides: TGTGCCAGCAGCTTAATGGCAGGGAAGTGCTACAATGAGCAGTTCTTC.

This clonotype was seen more than once but under ten times. This sequence joins TRBV7-2 and TRBJ2-1; D is perhaps TRBD1 (5 bases). The CDR3 consists of 15 residues. Per the germline V gene, CDR1 is SGHTA and CDR2 is FQGNSA. With 6 bases removed from V and 9 bases from J, the gap between germline ends came to 21 bases. The CDR3 reads CASRTQALETAEQFF. CDR3 nucleotides: TGTGCCAGCAGGACACAGGCGCTAGAGACGGCTGAGCAGTTCTTC. Looking up the rest from reference TRBV7-2 and TRBJ2-1 gives the full variable domain: GAGVSQSPSNKVTEKGKDVELRCDPISGHTALYWYRQSLGQGLEFLIYFQGNSAPDKSGLPSDRFSAERTGGSVSTLTIQRTQQEDSAVYLCASRTQALETAEQFFGPGTRLTVL.

This rearrangement joins TRBV28 to TRBJ1-4, with a possible D match to TRBD1 (6 bases). This CDR3 region has 15 residues. Trimming took 3 bases from V and 8 from J, leaving 16 bases between them. Germline loops: CDR1 MDHEN, CDR2 SYDVKM. The CDR3 region is CASSFSPGHLEKLFF. DNA of the CDR3: TGTGCCAGCAGTTTTTCTCCGGGACATCTCGAAAAACTGTTTTTT.

This clonotype came up a few times. This chain uses TRBV2 with TRBJ2-1, with no clear D. CDR3 length: 15 amino acids. V lost 3 bases and J lost 2, with 11 bases in between. The germline CDR1 and CDR2 sequences are SNHLY and FYNNEI. CDR3: CASSDSGATYNEQFF. DNA for the CDR3: TGTGCCAGCAGTGATTCCGGAGCAACCTACAATGAGCAGTTCTTC.

This rearrangement joins TRBV27 to TRBJ1-6; the D gene is possibly TRBD1 (5 bases). Trimming left V 8 bases short and J 9 bases short, with 20 bases between. Germline loops: CDR1 MNHEY, CDR2 SMNVEV (reference sequence). This CDR3 comprises 15 residues. The CDR3 region is CASSLGARPPSPLHF. DNA of the CDR3: TGTGCCAGCTCTCTCGGGGCCAGGCCCCCTTCACCCCTCCACTTT.

This clonotype was observed a handful of times. V is TRBV10-1 and J is TRBJ2-7; no clear D. Trimming stripped 6 bases from V and 5 bases from J, with 8 bases between. The CDR3 is 11 residues long. Germline-derived CDR1 and CDR2 are WNHNN and SYGVQD (reference sequence). The CDR3 reads CASRTNHEQYF. CDR3 bases: TGCGCCAGCAGAACCAATCACGAGCAGTACTTC.

The J gene is TRBJ1-2, the V gene TRBV20-1, with 7 positions matching TRBD1. This CDR3 is 15 amino acids long. CDR1 is DFQATT, CDR2 SNEGSKA, per germline (reference sequence). The J segment lost 3 bases and the V segment lost 5 bases, leaving 12 bases of the junction unmatched. In DNA form, the CDR3 reads TGCAGTGCTCGGACAGGTGGGGGCTCCTACTATGGCTACACCTTC. Protein: CSARTGGGSYYGYTF.

The gene calls are TRBV10-3 and TRBJ2-7, with D perhaps assigned TRBD1 or TRBD2 (5 bases each). This CDR3 is 15 amino acids long. The germline V gene has CDR1 ENHRY and CDR2 SYGVKD. V lost 5 bases and J lost 1, with 15 bases in between. In DNA form, the CDR3 reads TGTGCCATCAGTACCGGGACCCGCCCTTCCTACGAGCAGTACTTC. Protein: CAISTGTRPSYEQYF.

This clonotype was recorded a few times. This chain links TRBV6-5 with TRBJ2-1; 7 bases align to TRBD2. Losses at the gene ends were 6 bases for V and 2 bases for J; bases not matched to a gene: 10. CDR1 and CDR2 from the germline V gene are MNHEY and SVGAGI. The CDR3 has 16 amino acids. CDR3 DNA sequence: TGTGCCAGCAGCACCACCAGCGGGAATCCCTACAATGAGCAGTTCTTC. It is translated as CASSTTSGNPYNEQFF.

This clonotype was seen many times. V gene TRBV5-1 combines with J gene TRBJ2-7; 8 bases are a match to TRBD1. The length of the CDR3 is 15 residues. With 2 bases clipped from V and 1 base from J, the junction kept 5 bases outside the gene matches. CDR1 SGHRS and CDR2 YFSETQ come from the germline V gene. The CDR3 sequence: CASSFSGQVSYEQYF. DNA for the CDR3: TGCGCCAGCAGCTTCTCGGGACAGGTTTCCTACGAGCAGTACTTC.

This clonotype came up a few times. The CDR3 coding sequence is TGTGCCTGGAGTCCCGGGACAGATAACTCCTACGAGCAGTACTTC. Protein: CAWSPGTDNSYEQYF. The chain links TRBV30 to TRBJ2-7; 7 bases match TRBD1. V was pared by 2 bases and J by 0 bases, with 7 bases of the junction left unmatched. This CDR3 region has 15 residues. CDR1 and CDR2 (germline): GTSNPN, SVGIG (reference sequence). Combining the CDR3 with reference TRBV30 and TRBJ2-7 gives the whole variable domain SQTIHQWPATLVQPVGSPLSLECTVEGTSNPNLYWYRQAAGRGLQLLFYSVGIGQISSEVPQNLSASRPQDRQFILSSKKLLLSDSGFYLCAWSPGTDNSYEQYFGPGTRLTVT.

The chain couples TRBV13 to TRBJ2-1, with 7 bases matching TRBD1. V dropped 3 bases and J dropped 6; count of bases not matched to a gene: 5. From germline, CDR1 is PRHDT and CDR2 FYEKMQ (reference sequence). This CDR3 has 14 residues. The CDR3 nucleotides read TGTGCCAGCAGCTTCGGACAGGAACCCAATGAGCAGTTCTTC. Translated: CASSFGQEPNEQFF.

This clonotype was counted between two and nine times. This rearrangement joins TRBV2 to TRBJ2-1; 11 bases fit TRBD1. Germline V gene data show CDR1 as SNHLY and CDR2 as FYNNEI. J was trimmed by 7 bases and V by 8 bases; bases with no gene match: 7. This CDR3 has 14 residues. The CDR3 loop reads CASRGDRGMNEQFF. The DNA of the CDR3 is TGTGCCAGCCGGGGGGACAGGGGGATGAATGAGCAGTTCTTC.

This chain links TRBV12-3 or TRBV12-4 with TRBJ2-7; unclear D gene. V lost 2 bases and J lost 10, with 12 bases in between. The CDR3 is 12 amino acids. Here the CDR3 DNA reads TGTGCCAGCAGTTTAAGTACGCTTGGACAGTACTTC. Translated: CASSLSTLGQYF.

The chain employs TRBV28 and TRBJ1-5; D not resolved. Germline lookup yields CDR1 MDHEN and CDR2 SYDVKM. Trimming pared 8 bases from V and 4 bases from J, leaving 21 bases between. The CDR3 spans 16 residues. The CDR3 DNA is TGTGCCAGCGGACGAGAGGGATGGACTCGAAATCAGCCCCAGCATTTT. Amino acids: CASGREGWTRNQPQHF.

The gene calls are TRBV4-2 and TRBJ2-1; either TRBD1 or TRBD2 may supply D (5 bases each). This CDR3 has 14 residues. In germline, CDR1 is LGHNA, CDR2 YNFKEQ. V lost 0 bases and J lost 8, with 11 bases in between. CDR3 nucleotides: TGTGCCAGCAGCCAAGATGGGGGACGTGATGAGCAGTTCTTC. Amino acid sequence: CASSQDGGRDEQFF.

The chain employs TRBV7-6 and TRBJ2-1, with 12 bases aligning to TRBD2. The V and J ends lost 5 bases and 0 bases, in that order; junction bases with no gene match: 5. This CDR3 is 17 amino acids long. CDR1 and CDR2 (germline): SGHVS, FNYEAQ. CDR3 sequence: CASSLRLAGASYNEQFF. The CDR3 coding sequence is TGTGCCAGCAGCCTGCGACTAGCGGGAGCCTCCTACAATGAGCAGTTCTTC. The full variable domain, completed using reference TRBV7-6 and TRBJ2-1, is GAGVSQSPRYKVTKRGQDVALRCDPISGHVSLYWYRQALGQGPEFLTYFNYEAQQDKSGLPNDRFSAERPEGSISTLTIQRTEQRDSAMYRCASSLRLAGASYNEQFFGPGTRLTVL.

This clonotype was seen many times. The genes are TRBV27 and TRBJ2-7; 8 bases match TRBD1. V trimming: 6 bases; J trimming: 7 bases; junction bases outside the gene matches: 8. The CDR3 has 13 residues. The V gene's germline CDR1 is MNHEY and CDR2 SMNVEV (reference sequence). The CDR3 DNA sequence: TGTGCCAGCAGGGGACAGGTAATTCGGGAGCAGTACTTC. Translation gives CASRGQVIREQYF.

This clonotype was picked up many times. CDR3 in DNA: TGCAGTGCTAGTGAGGATCCAGATACGCAGTATTTT. Its translation: CSASEDPDTQYF. V and J are TRBV20-1 and TRBJ2-3; D is ambiguous. V was cut by 3 bases and J by 4 bases, with 8 bases left in between. Germline V lookup: CDR1 DFQATT, CDR2 SNEGSKA (reference sequence). This CDR3 comprises 12 residues.

For this clonotype: A junction boundary mismatches the germline segment, possibly from a read error. V usage is TRBV7-9 and J usage is TRBJ1-1, with no clear D. CDR3 length equals 15 residues. CDR1 and CDR2 (germline): SEHNR, FQNEAQ (reference sequence). The CDR3 is CSSSLERGSNTEAFF. In DNA, the CDR3 is TGTTCCAGCAGCTTAGAACGAGGGTCGAACACTGAAGCTTTCTTT.

Ten or more counts support this clonotype. The chain has TRBV28 and TRBJ2-7; TRBD1 matches at 10 bases. V was pared by 6 bases and J by 2 bases, with 7 bases of the junction left unmatched. The CDR3 contains 15 residues. CDR1 is MDHEN, CDR2 SYDVKM, per germline. The CDR3 is CASSESGTGAYEQYF. The CDR3 nucleotides are TGTGCCAGCAGCGAATCCGGGACAGGGGCCTACGAGCAGTACTTC.

The chain recombines TRBV6-2 or TRBV6-3 with TRBJ2-5; 9 bases match TRBD2. V lost 0 bases, J lost 1 base, and 3 bases stayed unmatched. The germline V gene has CDR1 MNHEY and CDR2 SVGEGT. There are 16 residues in the CDR3. The DNA of the CDR3 is TGTGCCAGCAGTTACTCGACTAGCGGATTCCAAGAGACCCAGTACTTC. Its translation is CASSYSTSGFQETQYF.

Ten or more counts support this clonotype. J is TRBJ1-1 and V is TRBV10-3; the match to TRBD1 covers 8 bases. V was pared by 5 bases and J by 1 base, with 6 bases of the junction left unmatched. Germline loops: CDR1 ENHRY, CDR2 SYGVKD. The length of the CDR3 is 15 residues. CDR3 nucleotide sequence: TGTGCCATCAGTCAGATCGGGACAGGGAACACTGAAGCTTTCTTT. Protein: CAISQIGTGNTEAFF.

This clonotype was seen only a few times. The chain recombines TRBV5-1 with TRBJ1-5, with 10 bases identical to TRBD1. The CDR3 is 15 residues long. Germline V gene sequence: CDR1 SGHRS, CDR2 YFSETQ. Trimming took 6 bases from V and 2 from J; bases not matched to a gene: 5. The CDR3 region has the DNA TGCGCCAGCAAACCGACAGGGGGCGGCAATCAGCCCCAGCATTTT. Encoded protein: CASKPTGGGNQPQHF.

This clonotype was recorded at least ten times. V and J are TRBV28 and TRBJ2-7; 9 bases are a match to TRBD1. After removal of 5 bases from V and 6 bases from J, the junction contained 8 bases not matched to a gene. The CDR3 contains 14 residues. CDR1 and CDR2 (germline): MDHEN, SYDVKM. The chain's CDR3 is CASSPLQGAREQYF. The CDR3 DNA reads TGTGCCAGCAGTCCCTTACAGGGGGCGCGCGAGCAGTACTTC.

This clonotype turned up a few times. The CDR3 is CSARVGTGTLEQYF. The CDR3 DNA is TGCAGTGCTAGAGTCGGGACAGGGACCCTCGAGCAGTACTTC. The chain recombines TRBV20-1 with TRBJ2-7; 9 nucleotides line up with TRBD1. V was pared by 1 base and J by 6 bases, with 7 bases of the junction left unmatched. Germline CDR1 is DFQATT and CDR2 is SNEGSKA (reference sequence). The CDR3 has 14 amino acids.

V usage is TRBV12-3 or TRBV12-4 and J usage is TRBJ1-5, with 8 bases that match TRBD1. The V and J ends lost 11 bases and 4 bases, in that order; junction bases with no gene match: 13. The CDR3 spans 15 residues. The CDR3 coding sequence is TGTGCCGGCAACTCTCGGACAGGGACGAATCAGCCCCAGCATTTT. Translated, it gives CAGNSRTGTNQPQHF.